This T cell receptor (beta chain) originates from a study of blood T cell repertoires in COVID-19. Study in general: COVID-19 samples collected from the United States, Italy and Spain covered acute and convalescent phases.

The trim removed 4 bases at V and 6 bases at J, leaving 3 bases unmatched. Per germline, CDR1 LNHNV and CDR2 YYDKDF (reference sequence). The CDR3 has 13 residues. The repertoire was sequenced with immunoSEQ multiplex PCR; TCRdb's copy has only in-frame clones and lacks some. The table lists approximately 240,000 clones, around 87% of them singletons, with about 6% in the top ten. The sequencing sample was made of PBMCs or T cells enriched from blood (not recorded which). This TCR was sampled from a woman between 25 and 40 years old with acute COVID-19. J is TRBJ1-5 and V is TRBV15; TRBD1 aligns across 7 bases. The CDR3 sequence is CATSMDRTQPQHF. Written as DNA, the CDR3 is TGTGCCACCAGCATGGACAGGACTCAGCCCCAGCATTTT.